These T cell receptor beta chains were read from a single sample in a study of T cells after yellow fever vaccination. MiXCR was run by TCRdb on the 5' RACE reads, yielding one entry per CDR3 protein. The sample yields 300,000 to 400,000 distinct CDR3 sequences, roughly 8.6% seen once. Sequenced material: PBMCs, taken about 49 days after the first yellow fever vaccination. The origin of the receptors is a young man who received the YFV17D yellow fever vaccine. The CDR3 runs from the conserved cysteine through the conserved F or W. The D gene is left open where the match is weak. Part of the rows lack a size; the others show once, few, many or a class for expanded clones.

v_gene	len	d_gene	j_gene	abundance	CDR3nt	CDR3aa
TRBV6-1	14	.	TRBJ2-2	.	TGTGCCAGCAGCCTCATATTAGCTTCCGGGGAGCTGTTTTTT	CASSLILASGELFF
TRBV6-2/TRBV6-3	13	TRBD1	TRBJ1-2	few	TGTGCCAGCAGCTTGACAGGGAGATATGGCTACACCTTC	CASSLTGRYGYTF
TRBV25-1	13	TRBD1	TRBJ2-7	few	TGTGCCGCCGTCGGGGACAGCAGCTACGAGCAGTACTTC	CAAVGDSSYEQYF
TRBV12-3/TRBV12-4	16	TRBD1	TRBJ1-1	.	TGTGCCAGCAGTCTGCTCTGGGACAGGGGTAACACTGAAGCTTTCTTT	CASSLLWDRGNTEAFF
TRBV20-1	13	TRBD2	TRBJ2-7	.	TGCAGTGCTCTCGGGACTAGGAGGGGGGAGCAGTACTTC	CSALGTRRGEQYF
TRBV6-5	14	TRBD1	TRBJ1-1	many	TGTGCCAGCAGTTGGACAGGGATGAACACTGAAGCTTTCTTT	CASSWTGMNTEAFF
TRBV12-3/TRBV12-4	14	.	TRBJ1-1	.	TGTGCCAGCAGTTTAGGCCCGGCCGGGGCCCAAAGTTTCTTT	CASSLGPAGAQSFF
TRBV12-3/TRBV12-4	17	.	TRBJ1-2	.	TGTGCCAGCACGGCGGGAGCATACAGGACAGACCACTATGGCTACACCTTC	CASTAGAYRTDHYGYTF
TRBV12-3/TRBV12-4	13	.	TRBJ2-7	many	TGTGCCAGCAGATGGACAGCCGCCTACGAGCAGTACTTC	CASRWTAAYEQYF
TRBV20-1	14	.	TRBJ1-2	.	TGCAGTGCTAGAGCCCCTCTAGGGACCTATGGCTACACCTTC	CSARAPLGTYGYTF
TRBV6-1	15	TRBD1	TRBJ1-3	many	TGTGCCAGCAGTCCGGACAGGGCCTCTGGAAACACCATATATTTT	CASSPDRASGNTIYF
TRBV5-4	13	.	TRBJ2-2	few	TGTGCCAGCAGCCGAAAGAACACCGGGGAGCTGTTTTTT	CASSRKNTGELFF
TRBV15	15	TRBD1	TRBJ2-1	.	TGTGCCACCAGCTCTACGGGACAGCGTTACAATGAGCAGTTCTTC	CATSSTGQRYNEQFF
TRBV20-1	14	.	TRBJ2-7	few	TGCAGTGCTAGGGCGGGGACCTTCTCCTACGAGCAGTACTTC	CSARAGTFSYEQYF
TRBV5-1	14	.	TRBJ1-5	.	TGCGCCAGCAGCTTGGGCCCGGAGAATCAGCCCCAGCATTTT	CASSLGPENQPQHF
TRBV5-6	16	TRBD1	TRBJ1-2	few	TGTGCCAGCAGCTTGGGTCCGGGACAGGGCGGCTATGGCTACACCTTC	CASSLGPGQGGYGYTF
TRBV27	16	.	TRBJ2-1	few	TGTGCCAGCAGTACCCTGCCAGTCTCCTCCTACAATGAGCAGTTCTTC	CASSTLPVSSYNEQFF
TRBV27	16	.	TRBJ1-6	few	TGTGCCAGCAGTCCGTCGGGTGGGAGGTTAAATTCACCCCTCCACTTT	CASSPSGGRLNSPLHF
TRBV4-1	16	TRBD1	TRBJ1-4	few	TGCGCCAGCAGCCGCGGACAGGGGCCCACTAATGAAAAACTGTTTTTT	CASSRGQGPTNEKLFF
TRBV6-1	18	.	TRBJ2-6	few	TGTGCCAGCAGCGATCTTTCTCGCGCGGGTTCCGGGGCCAACGTCCTGACTTTC	CASSDLSRAGSGANVLTF
TRBV5-6	15	TRBD2	TRBJ2-5	.	TGTGCCAGCAGCTTGGCCCCGACTAGCAGTGAGACCCAGTACTTC	CASSLAPTSSETQYF
TRBV12-3/TRBV12-4	15	.	TRBJ1-6	few	TGTGCCAGCAGTTTAGCAGGGGGGCGAAATTCACCCCTCCACTTT	CASSLAGGRNSPLHF
TRBV12-5	14	TRBD1	TRBJ1-1	.	TGTGCTAGTGGTTTGGTAACAGGGGGCACTGAAGCTTTCTTT	CASGLVTGGTEAFF
TRBV10-3	13	.	TRBJ1-3	many	TGTGCCATCAGTGGCAGCTCTGGAAACACCATATATTTT	CAISGSSGNTIYF
TRBV20-1	12	.	TRBJ1-1	few	TGCAGTGCGATGGACAGGAACACTGAAGCTTTCTTT	CSAMDRNTEAFF
TRBV28	13	.	TRBJ1-5	many	TGTGCCAGCAGTTTGGCAGGGCATCAGCCCCAGCATTTT	CASSLAGHQPQHF
TRBV23-1	19	.	TRBJ1-5	.	TGCGCCAGCACGCATCACCGGGACAAGTCGTGTTATAGCAATCAGCCCCAGCATTTT	CASTHHRDKSCYSNQPQHF
TRBV25-1	15	TRBD1	TRBJ1-6	.	TGTGCCAGCAGTGAACCGGGACAGCATAATTCACCCCTCCACTTT	CASSEPGQHNSPLHF
TRBV5-1	13	.	TRBJ1-4	few	TGCGCCAGCAGGGGTCAGATCAATGAAAAACTGTTTTTT	CASRGQINEKLFF
TRBV7-8	18	TRBD2	TRBJ2-3	.	TGTGCCAGCAGCCCGCGAGCGGGGACCCATATACGCACAGATACGCAGTATTTT	CASSPRAGTHIRTDTQYF
TRBV12-3/TRBV12-4	13	TRBD2	TRBJ2-2	many	TGTGCCAGCAGTTGGGGGGGCACCGGGGAGCTGTTTTTT	CASSWGGTGELFF
TRBV4-1	15	.	TRBJ1-3	few	TGCGCCAGCAGGGAAGTTCCGAGCTCTGGAAACACCATATATTTT	CASREVPSSGNTIYF
TRBV5-1	14	TRBD1	TRBJ2-5	.	TGCGCCAGCAGCGTACAGGGGAAGGGAGAGACCCAGTACTTC	CASSVQGKGETQYF
TRBV7-2	11	.	TRBJ1-2	few	TGTGCCAGCACCCAGTACCGTGGCTACACCTTC	CASTQYRGYTF
TRBV5-6	16	.	TRBJ2-1	many	TGTGCCAGCAGCGGAAAACATGGATCCCGCAGAGATGAGCAGTTCTTC	CASSGKHGSRRDEQFF
TRBV12-3/TRBV12-4	14	TRBD1	TRBJ1-5	.	TGTGCCAGCGCTCCGGACAGGGGAAATCAGCCCCAGCATTTT	CASAPDRGNQPQHF
TRBV11-2	20	TRBD1	TRBJ2-2	few	TGTGCCAGCAGCTTATCAATACCCCCTCCAGGGGGCGAGGGAACCGGGGAGCTGTTTTTT	CASSLSIPPPGGEGTGELFF
TRBV19	16	.	TRBJ1-5	few	TGTGCCAGTAGTATTGGCACAGGGACCAAGAGTCAGCCCCAGCATTTT	CASSIGTGTKSQPQHF
TRBV5-4	15	TRBD2	TRBJ2-1	many	TGTGCCAGCAGGGTAGCGGGGGGGCCCTACAATGAGCAGTTCTTC	CASRVAGGPYNEQFF
TRBV5-1	15	TRBD1	TRBJ1-6	few	TGCGCCAGCAGCTTGGTACAGGGGAGTAATTCACCCCTCCACTTT	CASSLVQGSNSPLHF
TRBV7-9	12	.	TRBJ1-5	few	TGTGCCAGCAGCTTAGGCTATGAGCCCCAGCATTTT	CASSLGYEPQHF